Presented here are 17 T cell receptor beta chains from one specimen sequenced in a study of cytomegalovirus exposure and HLA in healthy donors. With 60 Vbeta and 13 Jbeta primers, the PCR was carried out. The table came from immunoSEQ multiplex PCR; TCRdb's copy has only in-frame clones and leaves some out. The sample lists about 190,000 clones; over 60% were seen once. The sample taken for sequencing was PBMCs. These receptor sequences come from a man aged 30-40 years in good health and CMV-seropositive.

This chain links TRBV5-1 with TRBJ1-6; TRBD1 matches 10 bases. The CDR3 consists of 15 residues. The trim removed 0 bases at V and 10 bases at J, leaving 4 bases unmatched. Per germline, CDR1 SGHRS and CDR2 YFSETQ. The CDR3 sequence is CASSLGGTGESPLHF. In DNA form, the CDR3 reads TGCGCCAGCAGCTTGGGCGGGACAGGGGAGTCACCCCTCCACTTT.

The chain recombines TRBV7-9 with TRBJ1-2; 8 bases agree with TRBD1. The germline V gene encodes CDR1 SEHNR and CDR2 FQNEAQ (reference sequence). CDR3 size: 14 residues. Trimming took 4 bases from V and 6 from J; bases not matched to a gene: 7. CDR3: CASSSIQGVNGYTF. DNA for the CDR3: TGTGCCAGCAGCTCGATACAGGGGGTGAATGGCTACACCTTC. The full variable domain, in which reference TRBV7-9 and TRBJ1-2 provide the parts outside the CDR3, is DTGVSQNPRHKITKRGQNVTFRCDPISEHNRLYWYRQTLGQGPEFLTYFQNEAQLEKSRLLSDRFSAERPKGSFSTLEIQRTEQGDSAMYLCASSSIQGVNGYTFGSGTRLTVV.

V usage is TRBV28 and J usage is TRBJ2-6; the match to TRBD1 covers 7 bases. With 5 bases clipped from V and 0 bases from J, the junction kept 4 bases outside the gene matches. This CDR3 has 16 amino acids. Germline CDR1 and CDR2: MDHEN and SYDVKM. The DNA for the CDR3 is TGTGCCAGCAGTCCGGGACAGAGCTCTGGGGCCAACGTCCTGACTTTC. This sequence encodes CASSPGQSSGANVLTF.

This clone was seen a handful of times. J is TRBJ2-1 and V is TRBV7-2, with TRBD2 matching over 11 bases. The CDR3 length is 16 residues. The junction had 4 bases not matched to a gene; V was cut back by 0 bases and J by 6 bases. Germline CDR1 reads SGHTA; CDR2 reads FQGNSA. This chain's CDR3 is CASSLARLAGRNEQFF. The CDR3 DNA reads TGTGCCAGCAGCTTAGCCCGACTAGCGGGGCGCAATGAGCAGTTCTTC.

The chain links TRBV7-2 to TRBJ2-5; D ambiguous. Judging by the DNA end, TRBJ2-7 fits better; the J call may be wrong. From germline, CDR1 is SGHTA and CDR2 FQGNSA. The length of the CDR3 is 13 residues. The CDR3 protein is CASSTTMGYEQYF. CDR3 coding DNA: TGTGCCAGCAGCACAACTATGGGTTACGAGCAGTACTTC.

The gene calls are TRBV19 and TRBJ2-3, with 8 bases lining up with TRBD2. This CDR3 contains 16 residues. The V and J ends lost 5 bases and 1 base, in that order; junction bases with no gene match: 8. The germline gives CDR1 LNHDA, CDR2 SQIVND (reference sequence). CDR3 sequence: CASSPTSVRGTDTQYF. The CDR3, as DNA: TGTGCCAGTAGTCCGACTAGCGTCCGGGGCACAGATACGCAGTATTTT.

CDR3 sequence: CASSQTGITNQPQHF. DNA for the CDR3: TGCGCCAGCAGCCAAACCGGGATAACCAATCAGCCCCAGCATTTT. V and J are TRBV4-1 and TRBJ1-5, with D uncertain. Trimming stripped 2 bases from V and 3 bases from J, with 11 bases between. The CDR3 is made up of 15 amino acids. Germline V gene data show CDR1 as MGHRA and CDR2 as YSYEKL.

The genes are TRBV9 and TRBJ2-1, with a possible D match to TRBD2 (6 bases). The CDR3 length is 16 residues. Per germline, CDR1 SGDLS and CDR2 YYNGEE. V was shortened by 0 bases and J by 7 bases, with 17 bases between the two germline ends. Written as DNA, the CDR3 is TGTGCCAGCAGCGTAGGGGGCGGGGTGGTAGGGAATGAGCAGTTCTTC. Translating gives CASSVGGGVVGNEQFF.

The CDR3 DNA sequence: TGTGCCTGGAGTGTCGGTCACTACTACGAGCAGTACTTC. Translating gives CAWSVGHYYEQYF. The chain couples TRBV30 to TRBJ2-7; D is uncertain. CDR1 is GTSNPN and CDR2 is SVGIG in the germline V gene (reference sequence). Trimming took 0 bases from V and 3 from J, leaving 9 bases between them. The CDR3 loop spans 13 amino acids.

This clone occurred once. The V and J genes are TRBV6-5 and TRBJ2-1; TRBD2 is a possible D gene (6 bases). In germline, CDR1 is MNHEY, CDR2 SVGAGI. V was trimmed by 7 bases and J by 2 bases, leaving 15 bases between them. The CDR3 consists of 15 residues. The CDR3 nucleotides read TGTGCCAGCACCCGCGACCAGCGGGCCTACAATGAGCAGTTCTTC. Translated: CASTRDQRAYNEQFF.

The chain employs TRBV7-3 and TRBJ2-3; no clear D gene. Germline assignment: CDR1 SGHTA and CDR2 FQGTGA. The CDR3 is 13 amino acids. V shed 5 bases and J shed 5 bases, with 11 bases lying between them. CDR3 loop: CASSPRFGDTQYF. CDR3 DNA: TGTGCCAGCAGCCCCAGGTTTGGAGATACGCAGTATTTT.

V usage is TRBV25-1 and J usage is TRBJ1-4; a possible D gene is TRBD1 (6 bases). CDR1 is MGHDK and CDR2 is SYGVNS in the germline V gene. The CDR3 is made up of 14 amino acids. The ends were cut back, 1 base at V and 10 bases at J, with 13 bases in the middle. Written as DNA, the CDR3 is TGTGCCAGCAGTGAATCAGGGGATTCGAGAAAACTGTTTTTT. It is translated as CASSESGDSRKLFF.

V gene TRBV7-9 combines with J gene TRBJ2-5; 7 nucleotides agree with TRBD2. Near its end, the DNA agrees better with TRBJ2-7, so the J call may be wrong. Germline V gives CDR1 SEHNR, CDR2 FQNEAQ (reference sequence). This CDR3 is 15 amino acids long. As DNA, the CDR3 is TGTGCCAGCAGCTTAGGGCTAGCGGAGACCTACGAGCAGTACTTC. This codes for CASSLGLAETYEQYF.

The chain employs TRBV27 and TRBJ2-7; tentative D call: TRBD1 (5 bases). CDR1 and CDR2 (germline): MNHEY, SMNVEV (reference sequence). The CDR3 covers 14 residues. The ends were cut back, 2 bases at V and 6 bases at J, with 14 bases in the middle. This chain's CDR3 is CASSLGPPQGEQYF. The CDR3 bases are TGTGCCAGCAGTTTAGGGCCCCCCCAGGGCGAGCAGTACTTC.

V and J are TRBV4-1 and TRBJ2-5, with D uncertain. Looked up from germline, CDR1 is MGHRA and CDR2 is YSYEKL. V was shortened by 1 base and J by 5 bases, with 5 bases between the two germline ends. The CDR3 runs 12 residues. The CDR3 is CASSQVEETQYF. In nucleotides, the CDR3 is TGCGCCAGCAGCCAAGTTGAGGAGACCCAGTACTTC.

The rearrangement uses TRBV18 and TRBJ2-1; possibly TRBD1 for D (6 bases). Trimming took 3 bases from V and 5 from J, leaving 14 bases between them. The CDR3 length is 15 residues. The germline gives CDR1 KGHSH, CDR2 LQKENI. DNA of the CDR3: TGTGCCAGCTCACCGGGGGCCGCTTCGAACAATGAGCAGTTCTTC. This encodes CASSPGAASNNEQFF.

This clone was picked up many times. The rearrangement uses TRBV19 and TRBJ2-3; 11 bases fit TRBD2. With V trimmed by 5 bases and J by 6 bases, 7 bases remained unmatched. The germline CDR1 and CDR2 sequences are LNHDA and SQIVND (reference sequence). The CDR3 contains 15 residues. The chain's CDR3 is CASSPTSGSMDTQYF. The CDR3 coding sequence is TGTGCCAGTAGTCCCACTAGCGGGAGTATGGATACGCAGTATTTT.